This section outlines one T cell receptor (beta chain) sequence together with its context. Antigen: not known. The sample originates from a study of cytomegalovirus exposure and HLA in healthy donors. PCR employed 60 Vbeta and 13 Jbeta primers. TCRdb's table, derived via immunoSEQ multiplex PCR, lists solely in-frame clones and lacks some. The sample has 100,000 to 150,000 clones; over 60% are singletons. Whole-study findings and limits: Reports indicate that TCR beta sequences accurately predicted the HLA-A and HLA-B alleles of most subjects. Cytomegalovirus association was assigned to about 150 TCR beta chains.

Trimming left V 4 bases short and J 5 bases short, with 18 bases between. CDR3 length: 15 amino acids. CDR1 is SGDLS and CDR2 is YYNGEE in the germline V gene. The chain employs TRBV9 and TRBJ1-1; the D is unclear. This TCR came from a man between 60 and 75 years old in good health and CMV-seropositive. The specimen was PBMCs. The CDR3: CASSPRAGVGTEAFF. For the CDR3, the DNA is TGTGCCAGCAGCCCCCGCGCGGGAGTGGGGACTGAAGCTTTCTTT.